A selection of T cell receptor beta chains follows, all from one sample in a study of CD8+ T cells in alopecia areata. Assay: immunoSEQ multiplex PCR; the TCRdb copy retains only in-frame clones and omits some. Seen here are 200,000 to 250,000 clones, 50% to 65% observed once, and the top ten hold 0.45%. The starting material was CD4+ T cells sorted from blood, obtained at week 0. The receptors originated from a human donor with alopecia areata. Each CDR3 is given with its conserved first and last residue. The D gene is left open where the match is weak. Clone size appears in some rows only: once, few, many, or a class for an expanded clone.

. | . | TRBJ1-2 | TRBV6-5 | TGTGCCAGCAGGAGGGACAACTATGACTATGGCTACACCTTC | CASRRDNYDYGYTF
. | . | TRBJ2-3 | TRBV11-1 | TGTGCCAGCAGCTTCCTCAACAGCGCAGATACGCAGTATTTT | CASSFLNSADTQYF
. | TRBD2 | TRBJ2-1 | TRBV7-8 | TGTGCCAGCGGTAGCGGGAGTAGCCATGAGCAGTTCTTC | CASGSGSSHEQFF
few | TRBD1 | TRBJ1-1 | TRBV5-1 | TGTTCCCGGGACAGGAACACTGAAGCTTTCTTT | CSRDRNTEAFF
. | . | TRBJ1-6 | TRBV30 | TGTGCCTGGAGTCATCGCGGGGCAGTGAATTCACCCCTCCACTTT | CAWSHRGAVNSPLHF
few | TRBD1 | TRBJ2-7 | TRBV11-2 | TGTGCCAGCAGCGCTCCGACAGGGGGCATCCACGAGCAGTACTTC | CASSAPTGGIHEQYF
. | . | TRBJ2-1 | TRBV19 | TGTGCCAGTAGGGCTAAATCCCGCGATGAGCAGTTCTTC | CASRAKSRDEQFF
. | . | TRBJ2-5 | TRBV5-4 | TGTGCCAGCAGCTTCGTCCTGGGGACCCAGTACTTC | CASSFVLGTQYF
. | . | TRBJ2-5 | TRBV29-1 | TGCAGCACCTATCACAGAGAGAAAGAGACCCAGTACTTC | CSTYHREKETQYF
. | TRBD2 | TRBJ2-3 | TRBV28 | TGTGCCAGCAGTTCTAGCGGAGCTAGCACAGATACGCAGTATTTT | CASSSSGASTDTQYF
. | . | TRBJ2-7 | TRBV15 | TGTGCCACCAGCAGGAAAACAGGGTCCAACGAGCAGTACTTC | CATSRKTGSNEQYF
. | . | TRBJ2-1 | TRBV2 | TGTGCCAGCAGGGCGCTCGTTGGTGACAATGAGCAGTTCTTC | CASRALVGDNEQFF
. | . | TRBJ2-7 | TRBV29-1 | TGCAGCGTTACCCGAGGCTCCTACGAGCAGTACTTC | CSVTRGSYEQYF
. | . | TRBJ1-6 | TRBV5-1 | TGCGCCAGCAGCTTGGGACAGGCGGGGGATTCACCCCTCCACTTT | CASSLGQAGDSPLHF
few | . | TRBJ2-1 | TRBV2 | TGTGCCAGCAGTGAAAGGCTAGAGGGGGATTATGAGCAGTTCTTC | CASSERLEGDYEQFF
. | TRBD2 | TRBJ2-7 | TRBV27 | TGTGCCAGCAGTGGATCGGGAAGCGGGGAATACGAGCAGTACTTC | CASSGSGSGEYEQYF
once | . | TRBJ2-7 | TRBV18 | TGTGCCAGCTCACCAGGGAGATACGAGCAGTACTTC | CASSPGRYEQYF
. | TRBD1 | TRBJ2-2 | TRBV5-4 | TGTGCCAGCAGCTCCGAGACAGGGGGCACCACCGGGGAGCTGTTTTTT | CASSSETGGTTGELFF
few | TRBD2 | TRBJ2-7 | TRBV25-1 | TGTGCCAGCAGTACCAGCGGGACCTACGAGCAGTACTTC | CASSTSGTYEQYF
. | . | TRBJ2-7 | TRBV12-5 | TGTGCTAGTGGCACCGGGACCTTGATTTCCTACGAGCAGTACTTC | CASGTGTLISYEQYF
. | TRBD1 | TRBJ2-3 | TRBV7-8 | TGTGCCAGCAGCTTAGTCAGCCAGGGGGCTACTACGCAGTATTTT | CASSLVSQGATTQYF
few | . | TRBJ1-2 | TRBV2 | TGTGCCCGCAGAGTCTATGGCTACACCTTC | CARRVYGYTF
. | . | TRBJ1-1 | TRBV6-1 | TGTGCCAGCAGCCCAAGGGGGACATTGGAAGCTTTCTTT | CASSPRGTLEAFF
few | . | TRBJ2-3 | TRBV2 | TGTGCCAGCACCCGGGACGCCGGCCCCACAGATACGCAGTATTTT | CASTRDAGPTDTQYF
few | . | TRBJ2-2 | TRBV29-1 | TGCAGCGTTGAAGATCTGGGCGGGGAGCTGTTTTTT | CSVEDLGGELFF
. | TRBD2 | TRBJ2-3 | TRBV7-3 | TGTGCCAGCAGCACAGGGACTAGCGGGGCCACAGATACGCAGTATTTT | CASSTGTSGATDTQYF
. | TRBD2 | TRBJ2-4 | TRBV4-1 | TGCGCCAGCAGCCAAGGACTAGCGGGAGGGCGGGGAAACATTCAGTACTTC | CASSQGLAGGRGNIQYF
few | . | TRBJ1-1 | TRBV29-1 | TGCAGCGTTGGGTCTCAGGGAGGAAGCACTGAAGCTTTCTTT | CSVGSQGGSTEAFF
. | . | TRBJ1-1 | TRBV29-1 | TGCAGCGTTGAGGGGGGGCTGAACACTGAAGCTTTCTTT | CSVEGGLNTEAFF
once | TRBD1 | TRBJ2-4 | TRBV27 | TGTGCCAGCAGTTTATCGACAGGGTCTGTAAACATTCAGTACTTC | CASSLSTGSVNIQYF
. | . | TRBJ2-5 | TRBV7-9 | TGTGCCAGCAATGGGGCCCACCAAGAGACCCAGTACTTC | CASNGAHQETQYF
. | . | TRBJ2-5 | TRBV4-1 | TGCGCCAGCAGCCAGTCACCTTCTGTGGCTGAGTTTCAAGAGACCCAGTACTTC | CASSQSPSVAEFQETQYF
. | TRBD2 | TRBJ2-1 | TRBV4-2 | TGTGCCAGCAGCCAACTAGCGGGGTACAATGAGCAGTTCTTC | CASSQLAGYNEQFF
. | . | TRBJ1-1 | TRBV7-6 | TGTGCCAGCAGCTTAAAGGGTTCGGCCACTGAAGCTTTCTTT | CASSLKGSATEAFF
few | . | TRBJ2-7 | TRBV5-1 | TGCGCCAGCAGCTCGGCAGGTTTCCACCACGAGCAGTACTTC | CASSSAGFHHEQYF
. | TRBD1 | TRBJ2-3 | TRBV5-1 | TGCGCCAGCAGGGGACAGGCGACCGATACGCAGTATTTT | CASRGQATDTQYF
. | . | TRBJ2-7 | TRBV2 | TGTGCCAGCAGCCTTACCGTTATGGAGCAGTACTTC | CASSLTVMEQYF
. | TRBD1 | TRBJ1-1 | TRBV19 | TGTGCCAACACCTATTTCCAGGGGGCCGCTGGTGAAGCTTTCTTT | CANTYFQGAAGEAFF
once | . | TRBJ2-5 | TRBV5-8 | TGTGCCAGCAGCTCCTCGATCTTAGCGGTAGGGGAGACCCAGTACTTC | CASSSSILAVGETQYF
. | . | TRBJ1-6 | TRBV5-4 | TGTGCCAGCAGCCAGGACCCCTCCGGCGGTAATTCACCCCTCCACTTT | CASSQDPSGGNSPLHF
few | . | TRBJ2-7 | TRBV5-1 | TGCGCCAGCAGCTTCCGGGACGGCTACGAGCAGTACTTC | CASSFRDGYEQYF
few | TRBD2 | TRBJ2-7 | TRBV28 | TGTGCCAGCAGCCCCCCCGTAGCGGGGAACTCCTACGAGCAGTACTTC | CASSPPVAGNSYEQYF
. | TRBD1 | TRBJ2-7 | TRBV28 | TGTGCCAGCAGTCTCCCGGGACAGGGGGTTCCCGAGCAGTACTTC | CASSLPGQGVPEQYF
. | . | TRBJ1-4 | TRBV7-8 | TGTGCCAGCGGGCTTGGGTCGGCGGCTGGGGGAAAACTGTTTTTT | CASGLGSAAGGKLFF
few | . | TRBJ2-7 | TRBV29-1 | TGCAGCGTTGATAGTGGGGGGAGAAACGAGCAGTACTTC | CSVDSGGRNEQYF
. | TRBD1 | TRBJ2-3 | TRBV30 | TGTGCCTGGAGTGGGACAGGGGTCCGCGCAGATACGCAGTATTTT | CAWSGTGVRADTQYF
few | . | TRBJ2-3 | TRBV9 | TGTGCCAGCAGCGTATCCCCGAAGGGGGGCACAGATACGCAGTATTTT | CASSVSPKGGTDTQYF
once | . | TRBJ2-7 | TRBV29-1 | TGCAGCGTTGACGTATTCGGAGGACAGGCGGGAACCTACGAGCAGTACTTC | CSVDVFGGQAGTYEQYF
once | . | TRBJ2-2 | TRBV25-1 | TGTGCCAGCAGTGAATATTATAGGACGAGTTGGAACACCGGGGAGCTGTTTTTT | CASSEYYRTSWNTGELFF
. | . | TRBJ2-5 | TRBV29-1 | TGCAGCGTTGTGCAGACCCAAGAGACCCAGTACTTC | CSVVQTQETQYF
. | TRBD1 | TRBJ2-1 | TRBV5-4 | TGTGCCAGCAGCTTACAGGGGGCACGGTACAATGAGCAGTTCTTC | CASSLQGARYNEQFF
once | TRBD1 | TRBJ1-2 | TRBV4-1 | TGCGCCAGCAGCCATCCCCCGGGACAGGTGCCGGGCTACACCTTC | CASSHPPGQVPGYTF
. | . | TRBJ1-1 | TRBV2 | TGTGCCAGCCTTCCTATCAGGGGAGCTTTCTTT | CASLPIRGAFF